The 15 T cell receptor beta chains reported below all come from one sample, sequenced in a study of T cell responses to AZD1222 COVID-19 vaccine. This table comes from immunoSEQ multiplex PCR, and its TCRdb copy is limited to in-frame clones, with some not included. The data show more than 80,000 clones, around 90% seen once. The specimen was peripheral blood, collected on day 0 of AZD1222 vaccination. The receptors come from an adult in good health.

The chain employs TRBV6-1 and TRBJ1-3, with D hard to call. Germline CDR1 and CDR2: MNHNS and SASEGT. V was cut by 3 bases and J by 0 bases, with 6 bases left in between. The CDR3 covers 14 residues. The CDR3 DNA is TGTGCCAGCAGTGAGGTGCTCTCTGGAAACACCATATATTTT. This sequence encodes CASSEVLSGNTIYF.

The table lists this clone with a count of one. The rearrangement joins TRBV19 to TRBJ1-1; D remains ambiguous. The length of the CDR3 is 11 residues. Trimming removed 6 bases at V and 7 bases at J, with 9 bases between. The V gene's germline CDR1 is LNHDA and CDR2 SQIVND (reference sequence). The CDR3 region has the DNA TGTGCCAGTAGGAGGGTAGGTGAAGCTTTCTTT. Its protein is CASRRVGEAFF.

The chain joins TRBV19 to TRBJ1-2; D possibly corresponds to TRBD1 (5 bases). V lost 0 bases to trimming and J lost 8 bases, with 10 bases between them. Germline V gene lookup returns CDR1 LNHDA and CDR2 SQIVND (reference sequence). CDR3 length: 13 amino acids. The CDR3 sequence is CASSIEGLRGYTF. The CDR3, as DNA: TGTGCCAGTAGTATAGAGGGGCTGCGCGGCTACACCTTC.

This clone turned up a few times. The rearrangement links TRBV7-6 to TRBJ1-5, with D perhaps matching TRBD1 (5 bases). The CDR3 covers 15 residues. The V end was cut by 4 bases, the J end by 4 bases, with 14 bases between. CDR1 is SGHVS and CDR2 is FNYEAQ in the germline V gene. CDR3 DNA: TGTGCCAGCAGCTCCAATCAGGGATCGAATCAGCCCCAGCATTTT. It translates to CASSSNQGSNQPQHF.

The CDR3: CASSVDGAPNTEAFF. The CDR3 coding sequence is TGTGCCAGCAGCGTAGATGGCGCGCCGAACACTGAAGCTTTCTTT. The chain links TRBV9 to TRBJ1-1; unclear D gene. The CDR3 has 15 residues. Germline V gene data show CDR1 as SGDLS and CDR2 as YYNGEE. Trimming stripped 0 bases from V and 1 base from J, with 10 bases between. Drawing the rest from reference TRBV9 and TRBJ1-1, the complete variable domain is DSGVTQTPKHLITATGQRVTLRCSPRSGDLSVYWYQQSLDQGLQFLIQYYNGEERAKGNILERFSAQQFPDLHSELNLSSLELGDSALYFCASSVDGAPNTEAFFGQGTRLTVV.

The chain's CDR3 is CATSASTGTAYEQYF. The CDR3 DNA is TGTGCCACCAGTGCCTCGACCGGGACAGCCTACGAGCAGTACTTC. The J gene is TRBJ2-7, the V gene TRBV24-1, with 7 bases lining up with TRBD1. This CDR3 region has 15 residues. Looked up from germline, CDR1 is KGHDR and CDR2 is SFDVKD. After removal of 5 bases from V and 2 bases from J, the junction contained 8 bases not matched to a gene.

The chain carries TRBV2 and TRBJ2-1; tentatively, D is TRBD1 (5 bases). The CDR3 contains 15 residues. Germline V gene data show CDR1 as SNHLY and CDR2 as FYNNEI. V lost 2 bases and J 9 bases, leaving 17 bases between the germline ends. The CDR3 loop is CASSETPPGLGEQFF. As DNA, the CDR3 is TGTGCCAGCAGTGAAACGCCGCCAGGGTTGGGTGAGCAGTTCTTC. Filled out from reference TRBV2 and TRBJ2-1, the complete variable domain reads EPEVTQTPSHQVTQMGQEVILRCVPISNHLYFYWYRQILGQKVEFLVSFYNNEISEKSEIFDDQFSVERPDGSNFTLKIRSTKLEDSAMYFCASSETPPGLGEQFFGPGTRLTVL.

The V call is TRBV10-3, the J call TRBJ1-5, with TRBD1 matching 7 bases. This CDR3 is 15 amino acids long. The V gene's germline CDR1 is ENHRY and CDR2 SYGVKD. Trimming cost V 2 bases and J 5 bases; bases outside gene matches: 6. CDR3 bases: TGTGCCATCAGTGAGACCAACAGGGGAGATCAGCCCCAGCATTTT. Its protein product is CAISETNRGDQPQHF.

The chain links TRBV27 to TRBJ2-3; weak D call: TRBD2 (5 bases). There are 12 residues in the CDR3. CDR1 MNHEY and CDR2 SMNVEV come from the germline V gene (reference sequence). Trimming left V 4 bases short and J 7 bases short, with 9 bases between. CDR3: CASSSSGNTQYF. In DNA form, the CDR3 reads TGTGCCAGCAGTTCCTCGGGGAATACGCAGTATTTT.

This clone has just one count. The chain joins TRBV27 to TRBJ1-5; perhaps TRBD1 as D (5 bases). Germline lookup yields CDR1 MNHEY and CDR2 SMNVEV (reference sequence). V lost 6 bases to trimming and J lost 7 bases, with 13 bases between them. CDR3 length: 13 residues. In nucleotides, the CDR3 is TGTGCCAGCAGCGGAGTTGGGACCCAGCCCCAGCATTTT. It specifies CASSGVGTQPQHF.

The chain has TRBV12-3 or TRBV12-4 and TRBJ1-5, with 9 bases lining up with TRBD1. V gave up 7 bases and J gave up 6 bases; unmatched junction bases: 4. The CDR3 covers 13 residues. This chain's CDR3 is CASTRQGGQPQHF. The CDR3 nucleotides read TGTGCCAGCACCCGACAGGGGGGTCAGCCCCAGCATTTT.

This sequence joins TRBV15 and TRBJ2-2; 8 nucleotides line up with TRBD1. Trimming removed 4 bases from V and 5 bases from J; junction bases left unmatched: 0. Germline values: CDR1 LNHNV, CDR2 YYDKDF (reference sequence). The CDR3 covers 13 residues. DNA of the CDR3: TGTGCCACCAGCAACAGGGGGACCGGGGAGCTGTTTTTT. Translated, it gives CATSNRGTGELFF.

The V and J genes are TRBV6-4 and TRBJ2-3, with D possibly being TRBD1 (8 bases). The germline V gene encodes CDR1 MRHNA and CDR2 SNTAGT. The ends were cut back, 2 bases at V and 3 bases at J, with 15 bases in the middle. This CDR3 is built from 16 residues. The chain's CDR3 is CASSDEGQGGTDTQYF. In nucleotides, the CDR3 is TGTGCCAGCAGTGACGAAGGACAGGGAGGGACAGATACGCAGTATTTT.

CDR3 amino acids: CASRGGSYNEQFF. The CDR3, as DNA: TGTGCCAGCCGAGGCGGGAGTTACAATGAGCAGTTCTTC. The chain employs TRBV18 and TRBJ2-1; 7 positions match TRBD2. Germline CDR1 and CDR2: KGHSH and LQKENI. The J segment lost 4 bases and the V segment lost 8 bases, leaving 5 bases of the junction unmatched. The CDR3 is 13 amino acids.

The chain employs TRBV4-1 and TRBJ2-7, with 8 nucleotides matching TRBD2. Losses at the gene ends were 1 base for V and 1 base for J; bases not matched to a gene: 3. The CDR3 spans 15 residues. Looked up from germline, CDR1 is MGHRA and CDR2 is YSYEKL. CDR3 residues: CASSQGLAGSYEQYF. For the CDR3, the DNA is TGCGCCAGCAGCCAAGGTTTAGCGGGATCCTACGAGCAGTACTTC.